The clone carrying this TCR beta chain was picked up many times. The germline V and J ends were trimmed by 1 base and 7 bases, with 10 bases remaining between them. The CDR3 has 13 residues. Germline V gene data show CDR1 as DFQATT and CDR2 as SNEGSKA (reference sequence). This sample stems from a study of T-cell reconstitution after alpha-beta-depleted transplantation in children. As it was prepared, the TCRbeta library received unique molecular identifiers. TCRdb re-called the PCR reads with MiXCR, one entry per CDR3 protein. The sample shows about 640,000 distinct CDR3 sequences, over 15% of them seen only once.

The sequence was obtained from a human donor who donated a stem cell graft to a child with acute myeloid leukemia. Specimen: PBMCs from the stem cell graft donor, collected from the stem cell graft. V usage is TRBV20-1 and J usage is TRBJ2-2; tentative D call: TRBD2 (6 bases). CDR3 protein: CSARVPGVGELFF. As DNA, the CDR3 is TGCAGTGCTAGAGTTCCGGGGGTCGGGGAGCTGTTTTTT.